This T cell receptor (beta chain) was captured by sequencing in a study of human T cells and chemical hapten exposure. Study as a whole: Sensitization was performed using 2% DPC on a roughly 2 cm by roughly 2 cm upper inner arm skin site. Throughout a study of 20 to 30 weeks, patients underwent weekly scalp administration of diphenylcyclopropenone doses.

This clonotype was recorded many times. Its target is not known. A single record per CDR3 protein comes from TCRdb applying MiXCR to the RACE reads. Here the sample spans 35,000 to 45,000 distinct CDR3 sequences, around 9% being singletons. Whole-study results and caveats: Expanded TCRs created a significantly greater count of big CDR3 similarity clusters than controls did.

Time point of the sample: patch test 2, 6 weeks after DPC sensitization. As for treatment: therapeutic diphenylcyclopropenone sensitization with weekly scalp DPC. The study drew its donors from alopecia patients who were 18 to 70 years old and suitable for DPC. The germline V and J ends were trimmed by 2 bases and 0 bases, with 11 bases remaining between them. CDR1 KGHSH and CDR2 LQKENI come from the germline V gene. The CDR3 covers 16 residues. The rearrangement joins TRBV18 to TRBJ1-3, with D tentatively TRBD1 (5 bases). This sample comprised whole blood, obtained in connection with sensitization to the hapten diphenylcyclopropenone (DPC). This sequence was found in a middle-aged woman with alopecia areata. Some clones in this sample may be carry-over from other donors' samples. The CDR3 loop reads CASSPTPGGSGNTIYF. Here the CDR3 DNA reads TGTGCCAGCTCACCAACCCCTGGGGGCTCTGGAAACACCATATATTTT.